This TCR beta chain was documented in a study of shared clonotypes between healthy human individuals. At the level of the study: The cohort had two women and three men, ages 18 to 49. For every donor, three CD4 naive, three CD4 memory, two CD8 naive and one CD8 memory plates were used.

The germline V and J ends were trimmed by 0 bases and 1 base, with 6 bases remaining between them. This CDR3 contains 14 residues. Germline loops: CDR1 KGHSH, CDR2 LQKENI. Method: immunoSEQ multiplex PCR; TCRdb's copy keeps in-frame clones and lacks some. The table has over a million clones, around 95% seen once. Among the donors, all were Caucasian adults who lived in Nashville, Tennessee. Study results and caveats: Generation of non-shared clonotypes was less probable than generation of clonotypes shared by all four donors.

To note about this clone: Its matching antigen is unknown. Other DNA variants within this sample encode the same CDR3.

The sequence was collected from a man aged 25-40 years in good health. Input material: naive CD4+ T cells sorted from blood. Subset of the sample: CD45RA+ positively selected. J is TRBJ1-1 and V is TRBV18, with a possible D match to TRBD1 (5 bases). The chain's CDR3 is CASSPPRGNTEAFF. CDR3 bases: TGTGCCAGCTCACCACCGAGGGGGAACACTGAAGCTTTCTTT.